This TCR beta chain is from a study of post-analysis software for immune sequencing data. The wider study: Recorded disease courses covered relapsing-remitting, secondary progressive and progressive-relapsing multiple sclerosis. Some patients had no subtype annotation. Study-level results: Multiple sclerosis patients showed significantly lower normalized Chao1 diversity than controls did. Batch-mates among the samples co-clustered strongly by F measure. The five TRBV segments detected at higher frequency in patients than in controls included TRBV5-6, TRBV5-1 and TRBV20-1.

V lost 5 bases to trimming and J lost 0 bases, with 5 bases between them. Germline values: CDR1 MNHEY, CDR2 SVGAGI. The CDR3 has 13 amino acids. Every TCR beta cDNA library bore unique molecular identifiers. Input populations of about 1 to 11 million T cells gave rise to around 480,000 cDNA molecules. TCRdb passed the PCR reads through MiXCR, listing each CDR3 protein once. This table holds a few hundred thousand distinct CDR3 sequences, under 55% found once. Details on this clonotype: As yet, its antigen is unknown.

This TCR was sampled from a girl between 5 and 17 years old with multiple sclerosis. J is TRBJ1-5 and V is TRBV6-5, with unresolved D. The sequenced sample was blood. The CDR3 DNA reads as TGTGCCAGCAGTAGGAATAGCAATCAGCCCCAGCATTTT. This sequence encodes CASSRNSNQPQHF.